Listed here are 30 T cell receptor beta chains from one sample, sequenced in a study of somatic mutations in cytotoxic T cells in rheumatoid arthritis. Only in-frame clones appear in the TCRdb table, and some are missing; sequencing was by immunoSEQ multiplex PCR. The sample gives approximately 3,200 clones, under 85% of which show up once; approximately 71% is in the top ten. The specimen sequenced was CD8+ T cells sorted from blood. These receptors were taken from a man aged 40-55 years with rheumatoid arthritis.

This chain links TRBV27 with TRBJ2-5, with 11 nucleotides matching TRBD2. The CDR3 has 16 amino acids. In germline, CDR1 is MNHEY, CDR2 SMNVEV (reference sequence). J lost 3 bases, V lost 6 bases, and 9 bases had no gene match. CDR3 DNA sequence: TGTGCCAGCAGCCGAACCGGGACTAGCGGCGAAGAGACCCAGTACTTC. This encodes CASSRTGTSGEETQYF.

This chain links TRBV9 with TRBJ2-1; perhaps TRBD2 as D (5 bases). CDR3 length equals 15 residues. Germline lookup yields CDR1 SGDLS and CDR2 YYNGEE. Between the trimmed V and J ends, which lost 0 bases and 1 base, there was a span of 8 bases. This CDR3 is CASSVEAGSYNEQFF. The CDR3 bases are TGTGCCAGCAGCGTAGAGGCGGGTTCCTACAATGAGCAGTTCTTC.

The V and J genes are TRBV18 and TRBJ2-4, with TRBD1 identical over 9 bases. The ends lost 0 bases at V and 8 bases at J; junction bases unmatched: 5. The CDR3 loop spans 15 amino acids. Germline V lookup: CDR1 KGHSH, CDR2 LQKENI. The CDR3 DNA is TGTGCCAGCTCACCACCGGGACAGGGTTTGCACATTCAGTACTTC. It is translated as CASSPPGQGLHIQYF. The complete variable domain, with remaining parts taken from reference TRBV18 and TRBJ2-4, reads NAGVMQNPRHLVRRRGQEARLRCSPMKGHSHVYWYRQLPEEGLKFMVYLQKENIIDESGMPKERFSAEFPKEGPSILRIQQVVRGDSAAYFCASSPPGQGLHIQYFGAGTRLSVL.

This chain connects TRBV28 to TRBJ2-5, with a tentative D call TRBD2 (5 bases). The CDR3 is 17 amino acids. Germline loops: CDR1 MDHEN, CDR2 SYDVKM. Trimming pared 4 bases from V and 1 base from J, leaving 19 bases between. Here the CDR3 DNA reads TGTGCCAGCAGTTCAGCGGTTACTACGCTGTCCCAAGAGACCCAGTACTTC. This encodes CASSSAVTTLSQETQYF.

This sequence joins TRBV10-1 and TRBJ2-3; TRBD1 agrees at 7 bases. There are 14 residues in the CDR3. Losses at the gene ends were 8 bases for V and 0 bases for J; bases not matched to a gene: 5. Germline loops: CDR1 WNHNN, CDR2 SYGVQD (reference sequence). CDR3 sequence: CASATGSSTDTQYF. CDR3 coding DNA: TGCGCCAGCGCGACAGGGTCCAGCACAGATACGCAGTATTTT.

This chain's CDR3 is CAWRPQGAYEQYF. CDR3 DNA: TGTGCCTGGAGGCCCCAGGGTGCCTACGAGCAGTACTTC. The genes are TRBV30 and TRBJ2-7; D possibly corresponds to TRBD1 (5 bases). Trimming stripped 3 bases from V and 2 bases from J, with 11 bases between. CDR1 and CDR2 (germline): GTSNPN, SVGIG (reference sequence). This CDR3 comprises 13 residues. Looking up the rest from reference TRBV30 and TRBJ2-7 gives the full variable domain: SQTIHQWPATLVQPVGSPLSLECTVEGTSNPNLYWYRQAAGRGLQLLFYSVGIGQISSEVPQNLSASRPQDRQFILSSKKLLLSDSGFYLCAWRPQGAYEQYFGPGTRLTVT.

This chain joins TRBV5-4 and TRBJ1-3, with TRBD1 matching over 8 bases. Germline CDR1 SGHNT, CDR2 YYREEE (reference sequence). V trimming: 4 bases; J trimming: 4 bases; junction bases outside the gene matches: 7. This CDR3 spans 15 amino acids. The CDR3 sequence: CASSLGQGIGNTIYF. The CDR3 bases are TGTGCCAGCAGCCTAGGACAGGGCATCGGAAACACCATATATTTT. Combining the CDR3 with reference TRBV5-4 and TRBJ1-3 gives the whole variable domain ETGVTQSPTHLIKTRGQQVTLRCSSQSGHNTVSWYQQALGQGPQFIFQYYREEENGRGNFPPRFSGLQFPNYSSELNVNALELDDSALYLCASSLGQGIGNTIYFGEGSWLTVV.

This chain uses TRBV16 with TRBJ2-6, with 7 bases aligning to TRBD1. CDR1 KGHSY and CDR2 FQNENV come from the germline V gene. The V segment lost 6 bases and the J segment 2 bases; nucleotides outside the gene matches: 4. The CDR3 length is 15 residues. CDR3 sequence reads: CASSRDRAGANVLTF. The CDR3 DNA reads as TGTGCCAGCAGTCGTGACAGGGCTGGGGCCAACGTCCTGACTTTC. The whole variable domain, filled in from reference TRBV16 and TRBJ2-6, reads GEEVAQTPKHLVRGEGQKAKLYCAPIKGHSYVFWYQQVLKNEFKFLISFQNENVFDETGMPKERFSAKCLPNSPCSLEIQATKLEDSAVYFCASSRDRAGANVLTFGAGSRLTVL.

The V call is TRBV12-5, the J call TRBJ1-1; TRBD1 aligns across 10 bases. CDR1 is LGHNT, CDR2 FRNRAP, per germline. The CDR3 contains 13 residues. The junction had 8 bases not matched to a gene; V was cut back by 6 bases and J by 10 bases. Here the CDR3 DNA reads TGTGCTAGTGGCCTGGACAGGGGGAACAGAGCTTTCTTT. As protein: CASGLDRGNRAFF.

This clone was seen only once. This chain joins TRBV11-2 and TRBJ2-1; 7 bases agree with TRBD2. Trimming cost V 5 bases and J 9 bases; bases outside gene matches: 10. The CDR3 is 14 amino acids. The germline gives CDR1 SGHAT, CDR2 FQNNGV. The CDR3 spells CASSQSTSLSEQFF. Here the CDR3 DNA reads TGTGCCAGCAGCCAATCGACTAGCTTGAGTGAGCAGTTCTTC.

The chain links TRBV7-9 to TRBJ2-5, with D possibly being TRBD1 (6 bases). Germline V lookup: CDR1 SEHNR, CDR2 FQNEAQ (reference sequence). Trimming stripped 1 base from V and 2 bases from J, with 11 bases between. This CDR3 comprises 15 residues. CDR3 sequence: CASSLETGLQETQYF. DNA of the CDR3: TGTGCCAGCAGCTTAGAGACAGGACTTCAAGAGACCCAGTACTTC.

The chain carries TRBV4-1 and TRBJ1-5; 7 nucleotides match TRBD1. V trimming: 2 bases; J trimming: 1 base; junction bases outside the gene matches: 14. Germline CDR1 reads MGHRA; CDR2 reads YSYEKL. This CDR3 has 19 amino acids. The CDR3 DNA reads as TGCGCCAGCAGCCAAAGTAGGGGGACAGAACATTCAAGCAATCAGCCCCAGCATTTT. Translating it yields CASSQSRGTEHSSNQPQHF.

The chain links TRBV4-3 to TRBJ2-7, with TRBD2 identical over 10 bases. Germline values: CDR1 LGHNA, CDR2 YSLEER. CDR3 length: 15 residues. J lost 8 bases, V lost 2 bases, and 9 bases had no gene match. The CDR3 loop reads CASSQSSSGSWKQYF. The CDR3 region has the DNA TGCGCCAGCAGCCAATCTTCTAGCGGGAGCTGGAAGCAGTACTTC.

V gene TRBV2 combines with J gene TRBJ2-1; 10 nucleotides agree with TRBD1. V gave up 6 bases and J gave up 1 base; unmatched junction bases: 9. CDR3 length: 17 amino acids. CDR1 is SNHLY, CDR2 FYNNEI, per germline. This CDR3 is CASSDPGQGLSYNEQFF. CDR3 nucleotides: TGTGCCAGCAGCGATCCGGGACAGGGGTTATCCTACAATGAGCAGTTCTTC. The variable domain in full, with the rest retrieved from reference TRBV2 and TRBJ2-1, is EPEVTQTPSHQVTQMGQEVILRCVPISNHLYFYWYRQILGQKVEFLVSFYNNEISEKSEIFDDQFSVERPDGSNFTLKIRSTKLEDSAMYFCASSDPGQGLSYNEQFFGPGTRLTVL.

With respect to this clone: The same CDR3 can be traced to other DNA sequences in this sample. This chain connects TRBV7-9 to TRBJ2-1; D might be TRBD2 (6 bases). In germline, CDR1 is SEHNR, CDR2 FQNEAQ (reference sequence). This CDR3 is 14 amino acids long. The V end lost 6 bases, the J end lost 6 bases, and 15 bases lay between the germline ends. The CDR3 DNA sequence: TGTGCCAGCAGGCTGGTTAGCGGACTCAATGAGCAGTTCTTC. It translates to CASRLVSGLNEQFF.

This chain connects TRBV9 to TRBJ2-1; TRBD2 aligns across 10 bases. This CDR3 has 14 amino acids. V was pared by 4 bases and J by 8 bases, with 6 bases of the junction left unmatched. The germline gives CDR1 SGDLS, CDR2 YYNGEE. Here the CDR3 reads CASSPSGRADEQFF. Here the CDR3 DNA reads TGTGCCAGCAGCCCCAGCGGGAGGGCCGATGAGCAGTTCTTC.

This chain joins TRBV7-9 and TRBJ2-1; a possible D gene is TRBD1 (6 bases). V lost 2 bases, J lost 7 bases, and 15 bases lay in between. The germline V gene has CDR1 SEHNR and CDR2 FQNEAQ (reference sequence). CDR3 length: 15 amino acids. The DNA of the CDR3 is TGTGCCAGCAGCTTAAACGAGGGGGTGAATAATGAGCAGTTCTTC. It translates to CASSLNEGVNNEQFF.

This sequence joins TRBV5-4 and TRBJ2-3; 9 nucleotides line up with TRBD2. V was clipped by 2 bases and J by 10 bases; unmatched bases: 17. CDR3 size: 17 residues. Germline lookup yields CDR1 SGHNT and CDR2 YYREEE (reference sequence). The CDR3 DNA sequence: TGTGCCAGCAGCTTTTCTAGCGGGAAGGTCCTTTCCGAATCGCAGTATTTT. Its translation is CASSFSSGKVLSESQYF.

The gene calls are TRBV7-8 and TRBJ1-5, with a possible D match to TRBD1 (6 bases). Trimming removed 1 base from V and 6 bases from J, with 25 bases in between. Germline CDR1 reads SGHVS; CDR2 reads FQNEAQ. This CDR3 spans 19 amino acids. The DNA for the CDR3 is TGTGCCAGCAGCTTAGGATGGGGCCTCCCGTCAACAGGGTCTCAGCCCCAGCATTTT. It encodes CASSLGWGLPSTGSQPQHF. Filled out from reference TRBV7-8 and TRBJ1-5, the complete variable domain reads GAGVSQSPRYKVAKRGQDVALRCDPISGHVSLFWYQQALGQGPEFLTYFQNEAQLDKSGLPSDRFFAERPEGSVSTLKIQRTQQEDSAVYLCASSLGWGLPSTGSQPQHFGDGTRLSIL.

V is TRBV6-5 and J is TRBJ2-7; TRBD1 aligns across 7 bases. The length of the CDR3 is 15 residues. After removal of 6 bases from V and 5 bases from J, the junction contained 13 bases not matched to a gene. Germline V gives CDR1 MNHEY, CDR2 SVGAGI. The CDR3: CASRPEDRVSHEQYF. CDR3 sequence (DNA): TGTGCCAGCAGACCAGAAGACAGGGTGTCCCACGAGCAGTACTTC.

The chain has TRBV6-4 and TRBJ2-1; TRBD2 aligns across 12 bases. The germline V gene encodes CDR1 MRHNA and CDR2 SNTAGT. This CDR3 comprises 15 residues. V was clipped by 2 bases and J by 9 bases; unmatched bases: 5. CDR3 sequence reads: CASSDMTSGSAEQFF. For the CDR3, the DNA is TGTGCCAGCAGTGACATGACTAGCGGGAGTGCTGAGCAGTTCTTC.

The chain joins TRBV6-4 to TRBJ2-2; 10 positions match TRBD2. CDR3 length: 14 amino acids. Germline lookup yields CDR1 MRHNA and CDR2 SNTAGT. The V and J ends lost 4 bases and 4 bases, in that order; junction bases with no gene match: 0. The CDR3 DNA is TGTGCCAGCAGTGCTAGCGGGAGCACCGGGGAGCTGTTTTTT. This translates into CASSASGSTGELFF.

V gene TRBV14 combines with J gene TRBJ1-1, with D uncertain. Germline V lookup: CDR1 SGHDN, CDR2 FVKESK. The V and J ends lost 1 base and 6 bases respectively, with 9 bases between them. The CDR3 consists of 13 residues. CDR3 sequence (DNA): TGTGCCAGCAGCCAAGCGGTTATTCCTGAAGCTTTCTTT. Its translation is CASSQAVIPEAFF.

CDR3 bases: TGTGCCAGCAGCTTCAGCGGGCTCAGGTACAATGAGCAGTTCTTC. Translation: CASSFSGLRYNEQFF. This sequence joins TRBV11-2 and TRBJ2-1; weak D call: TRBD2 (6 bases). Between the trimmed V and J ends, which lost 3 bases and 4 bases, there was a span of 13 bases. The CDR3 is made up of 15 amino acids. Looked up from germline, CDR1 is SGHAT and CDR2 is FQNNGV.

This chain links TRBV7-9 with TRBJ2-2; D ambiguous. The germline gives CDR1 SEHNR, CDR2 FQNEAQ (reference sequence). The CDR3 runs to 12 residues. V lost 3 bases to trimming and J lost 8 bases, with 7 bases between them. CDR3 sequence reads: CASSFSPGELFF. CDR3 DNA sequence: TGTGCCAGCAGCTTTTCTCCTGGGGAGCTGTTTTTT.

The CDR3 DNA follows: TGTGCCAGCAGACCCGGGAGCCAAGAGACCCAGTACTTC. Its translation is CASRPGSQETQYF. The rearrangement uses TRBV7-8 and TRBJ2-5, with D perhaps matching TRBD2 (6 bases). The CDR3 loop spans 13 amino acids. Germline CDR1 is SGHVS and CDR2 is FQNEAQ. Between the trimmed V and J ends, which lost 6 bases and 1 base, there was a span of 9 bases.

The chain links TRBV27 to TRBJ2-1; 14 positions agree with TRBD2. The germline gives CDR1 MNHEY, CDR2 SMNVEV (reference sequence). V was pared by 6 bases and J by 7 bases, with 5 bases of the junction left unmatched. This CDR3 is 15 amino acids long. The CDR3 is CASSSGTSGSNEQFF. In nucleotides, the CDR3 is TGTGCCAGCAGCAGCGGGACTAGCGGGAGTAATGAGCAGTTCTTC.

The chain carries TRBV25-1 and TRBJ2-3, with TRBD1 identical over 7 bases. Trimming at V came to 4 bases and at J to 0 bases, leaving 7 bases not matched to a gene. The CDR3 contains 16 residues. Germline CDR1 is MGHDK and CDR2 is SYGVNS. The CDR3 DNA follows: TGTGCCAGCAGTGTACAGGGGACCTCTAGCACAGATACGCAGTATTTT. Protein product: CASSVQGTSSTDTQYF.

V is TRBV5-1 and J is TRBJ1-1, with D maybe TRBD1 (6 bases). The CDR3 runs to 14 residues. Germline-derived CDR1 and CDR2 are SGHRS and YFSETQ. Trimming took 5 bases from V and 4 from J, leaving 15 bases between them. The CDR3 reads CASSNDRRGTEAFF. For the CDR3, the DNA is TGCGCCAGCAGTAATGACAGGAGAGGCACTGAAGCTTTCTTT.

V is TRBV19 and J is TRBJ2-7; 9 bases agree with TRBD2. Trimming cost V 3 bases and J 5 bases; bases outside gene matches: 8. Germline V gives CDR1 LNHDA, CDR2 SQIVND (reference sequence). CDR3 length equals 15 residues. CDR3 bases: TGTGCCAGTAGTATGTCGAGACTAGCGGCTAACGAGCAGTACTTC. As protein: CASSMSRLAANEQYF.